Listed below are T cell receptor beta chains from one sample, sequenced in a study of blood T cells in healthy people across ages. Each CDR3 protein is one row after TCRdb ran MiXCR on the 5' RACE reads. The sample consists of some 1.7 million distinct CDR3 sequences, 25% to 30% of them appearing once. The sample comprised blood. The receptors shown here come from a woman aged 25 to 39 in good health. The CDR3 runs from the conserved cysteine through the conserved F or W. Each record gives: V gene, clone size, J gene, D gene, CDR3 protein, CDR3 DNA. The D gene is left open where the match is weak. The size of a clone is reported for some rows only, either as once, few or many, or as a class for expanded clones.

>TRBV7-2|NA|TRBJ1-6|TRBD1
CASSSQTGGLSPLHF
TGTGCCAGCAGCTCCCAGACAGGGGGCCTATCACCCCTCCACTTT
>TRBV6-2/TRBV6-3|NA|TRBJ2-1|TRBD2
CASTKWTGTSGGPSSYNEQFF
TGTGCCAGCACAAAGTGGACGGGGACTAGCGGGGGGCCTTCCTCCTACAATGAGCAGTTCTTC
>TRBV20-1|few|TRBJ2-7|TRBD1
CSASQGTEDLEQYF
TGCAGTGCTAGTCAAGGGACAGAGGACCTAGAGCAGTACTTC
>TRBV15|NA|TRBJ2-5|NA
CATNRDRGSQETQYF
TGTGCCACCAACAGAGATAGGGGCAGCCAAGAGACCCAGTACTTC
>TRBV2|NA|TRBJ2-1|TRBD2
CASSDETSGYSSYNEQFF
TGTGCCAGCAGTGATGAGACTAGCGGGTATAGCTCCTACAATGAGCAGTTCTTC
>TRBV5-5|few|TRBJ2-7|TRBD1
CASSLVSRTGGFYEQYF
TGTGCCAGCAGCTTGGTTTCTCGGACAGGGGGCTTCTACGAGCAGTACTTC
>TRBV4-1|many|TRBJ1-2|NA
CASSLTLVGGLYGYTF
TGCGCCAGCAGCCTTACGTTAGTGGGCGGCCTGTATGGCTACACCTTC
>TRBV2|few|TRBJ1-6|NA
CASSVAEFSPLHF
TGTGCCAGCAGTGTTGCAGAATTTAGTCCCCTCCACTTT
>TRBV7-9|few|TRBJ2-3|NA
CAGGSGSTDTQYF
TGTGCCGGCGGATCGGGGTCCACAGATACGCAGTATTTT
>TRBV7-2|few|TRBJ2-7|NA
CASSSEVGSSYEQYF
TGTGCCAGCAGCTCGGAGGTTGGGAGCTCCTACGAGCAGTACTTC
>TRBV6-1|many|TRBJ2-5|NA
CASSAAFGTSLQETQYF
TGTGCCAGCAGTGCCGCCTTCGGGACCAGCCTTCAAGAGACCCAGTACTTC
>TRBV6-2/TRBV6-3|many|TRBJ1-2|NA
CASSHDKLHGYTF
TGTGCCAGCAGCCACGACAAGCTCCATGGCTACACCTTC
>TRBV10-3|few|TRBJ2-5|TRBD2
CAISDLSSGRAGETQYF
TGTGCCATCAGTGACTTATCTAGCGGGAGGGCCGGAGAGACCCAGTACTTC
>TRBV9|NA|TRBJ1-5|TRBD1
CASSATGTGSQPQHF
TGTGCCAGCAGCGCGACAGGGACGGGATCGCAGCCCCAGCATTTT
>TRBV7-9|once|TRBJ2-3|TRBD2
CASSLPSGNTDTQYF
TGTGCCAGCAGCTTACCTAGCGGGAACACAGATACGCAGTATTTT
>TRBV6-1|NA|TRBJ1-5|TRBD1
CASSRDRVAQPQHF
TGTGCCAGCAGCCGGGACAGGGTTGCTCAGCCCCAGCATTTT
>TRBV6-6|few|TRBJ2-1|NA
CASSYRGGEEQFF
TGTGCCAGCAGTTACCGAGGGGGGGAGGAGCAGTTCTTC
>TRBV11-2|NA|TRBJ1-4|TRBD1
CASSIGQAGGKLFF
TGTGCCAGCAGCATCGGACAGGCCGGGGGAAAACTGTTTTTT
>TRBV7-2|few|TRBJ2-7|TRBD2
CASSSLAGVAYEQYF
TGTGCCAGCAGCTCACTAGCGGGAGTAGCATACGAGCAGTACTTC
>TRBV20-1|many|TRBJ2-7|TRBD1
CSAPDRAALDEQYF
TGCAGTGCTCCGGACAGGGCTGCCCTAGACGAGCAGTACTTC
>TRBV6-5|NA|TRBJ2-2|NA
CASSYLGGTGELFF
TGTGCCAGTAGTTACCTTGGGGGGACCGGGGAGCTGTTTTTT
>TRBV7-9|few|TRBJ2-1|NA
CASSLVPGLPSGQFF
TGTGCCAGCAGCTTAGTTCCGGGACTGCCAAGTGGGCAGTTCTTC
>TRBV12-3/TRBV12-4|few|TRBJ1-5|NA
CASTGPASNQPQHF
TGTGCCAGCACGGGCCCGGCAAGCAATCAGCCCCAGCATTTT
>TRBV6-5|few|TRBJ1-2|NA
CASSYSGGAGSVGYTF
TGTGCCAGCAGTTACTCGGGGGGCGCGGGGTCGGTCGGCTACACCTTC
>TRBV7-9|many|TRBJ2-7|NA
CASTEGHEQYF
TGTGCCAGCACGGAGGGGCACGAGCAGTACTTC
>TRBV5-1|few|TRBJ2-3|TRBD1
CASSLGTGFGTDTQYF
TGCGCCAGCAGCTTGGGGACAGGGTTCGGCACAGATACGCAGTATTTT
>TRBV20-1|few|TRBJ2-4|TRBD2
CSASTSGRASIRYF
TGCAGTGCGAGCACTAGCGGGAGGGCCTCCATTCGGTACTTC
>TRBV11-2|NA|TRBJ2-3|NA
CASSDATTDTQYF
TGTGCCAGCAGCGACGCGACGACAGATACGCAGTATTTT
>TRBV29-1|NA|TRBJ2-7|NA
CSVGGVAGYGPLSYEQYF
TGCAGCGTTGGGGGGGTGGCGGGTTACGGCCCCCTCTCCTACGAGCAGTACTTC
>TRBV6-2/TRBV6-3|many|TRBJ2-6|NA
CASSYGSGANVLTF
TGTGCCAGCAGTTACGGCTCTGGGGCCAACGTCCTGACTTTC
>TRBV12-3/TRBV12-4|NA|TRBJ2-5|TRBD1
CASRTGTRGETQYF
TGTGCCAGCAGGACAGGGACCCGGGGAGAGACCCAGTACTTC
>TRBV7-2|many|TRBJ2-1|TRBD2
CASSYRVGTSGRNEQFF
TGTGCCAGCAGCTACAGAGTAGGGACTAGCGGGAGGAATGAGCAGTTCTTC
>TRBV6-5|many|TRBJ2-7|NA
CASGQGNEQYF
TGTGCCAGCGGGCAGGGGAACGAGCAGTACTTC
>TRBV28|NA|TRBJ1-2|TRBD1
CASSPTGTGEGYTF
TGTGCCAGCAGTCCGACCGGGACAGGGGAGGGCTACACCTTC
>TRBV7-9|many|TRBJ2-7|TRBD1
CASSFGTALYEQYF
TGTGCCAGCAGCTTCGGGACAGCCCTCTACGAGCAGTACTTC
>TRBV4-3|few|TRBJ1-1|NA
CASSRGPGLGDNTEAFF
TGCGCCAGCAGCCGCGGACCTGGGTTAGGCGATAACACTGAAGCTTTCTTT
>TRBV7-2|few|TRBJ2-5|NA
CASSWWGAQETQYF
TGTGCCAGCAGCTGGTGGGGGGCCCAAGAGACCCAGTACTTC
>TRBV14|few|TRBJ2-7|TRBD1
CASSRLRQGSYEQYF
TGTGCCAGCAGTCGACTTCGACAGGGTTCCTACGAGCAGTACTTC
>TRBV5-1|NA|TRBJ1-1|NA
CASSLLGDRSWESEAFF
TGCGCCAGCAGCTTGCTAGGAGATCGGTCGTGGGAAAGTGAAGCTTTCTTT
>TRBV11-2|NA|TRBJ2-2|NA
CASTRWTAGTGELFF
TGTGCCAGCACCCGGTGGACCGCTGGTACCGGGGAGCTGTTTTTT
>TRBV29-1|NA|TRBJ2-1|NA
CSVGTFLGEQFF
TGCAGCGTCGGGACTTTCCTCGGGGAGCAGTTCTTC
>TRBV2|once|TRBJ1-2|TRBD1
CASSDLDRGFYGYTF
TGTGCCAGCAGTGACCTGGACAGGGGGTTCTATGGCTACACCTTC
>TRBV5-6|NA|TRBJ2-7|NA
CASSFGFEQYF
TGTGCCAGCAGCTTCGGCTTTGAGCAGTACTTC
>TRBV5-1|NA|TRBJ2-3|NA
CASSYIGPTDTQYF
TGCGCCAGCAGCTACATAGGCCCCACAGATACGCAGTATTTT
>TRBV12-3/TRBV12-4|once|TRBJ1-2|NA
CASSRRGSGGYTF
TGTGCCAGCAGTCGAAGGGGTTCGGGTGGCTACACCTTC
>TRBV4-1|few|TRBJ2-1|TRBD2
CAGSQDLVVSGGNEQFF
TGCGCCGGCAGCCAAGATCTCGTCGTGTCGGGGGGCAATGAGCAGTTCTTC
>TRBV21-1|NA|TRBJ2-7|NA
CASGIRASGEEQYF
TGTGCCAGCGGCATAAGGGCTAGCGGGGAGGAGCAGTACTTC
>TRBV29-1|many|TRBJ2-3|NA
CSVEGASGEIDTQYF
TGCAGCGTGGAAGGGGCGAGTGGGGAGATAGATACGCAGTATTTT